A single sample gave rise to the 30 T cell receptor beta chains below, sequenced in a study of T cell changes during pregnancy in multiple sclerosis. TCRdb's copy holds only in-frame clones and misses some; the assay was immunoSEQ multiplex PCR. The sample gives about 36,000 clones, about 92% of which show up once; 0.4% to 0.5% is in the top ten. Sequenced material: CD4+ T cells from peripheral blood mononuclear cells, taken after pregnancy. The receptors come from a female donor with multiple sclerosis, enrolled in a pregnancy study.

V and J are TRBV28 and TRBJ1-2; D is perhaps TRBD1 (6 bases). The germline gives CDR1 MDHEN, CDR2 SYDVKM. This CDR3 is 15 amino acids long. Trimming took 6 bases from V and 7 from J, leaving 21 bases between them. The CDR3 is CASSLPGQLGGGYTF. The CDR3 nucleotides are TGTGCCAGCAGCCTACCGGGCCAGCTAGGGGGTGGCTACACCTTC.

The chain recombines TRBV18 with TRBJ1-1; weak D call: TRBD1 (5 bases). Trimming cost V 4 bases and J 1 base, with 10 bases left between them. This CDR3 region has 14 residues. Germline CDR1 is KGHSH and CDR2 is LQKENI. Written as DNA, the CDR3 is TGTGCCAGCTCACTCTCAGGGAAGAACACTGAAGCTTTCTTT. Amino acids: CASSLSGKNTEAFF.

The V call is TRBV19, the J call TRBJ2-2, with D possibly TRBD1 on 5 matching bases. Germline V CDR1 and CDR2: LNHDA, SQIVND (reference sequence). The V gene lost 10 bases and the J gene lost 0 bases, with 15 bases spanning the gap. CDR3 length: 15 residues. CDR3 in amino acids: CATSRGFPNTGELFF. In nucleotides, the CDR3 is TGTGCCACAAGTAGGGGATTCCCGAACACCGGGGAGCTGTTTTTT.

CDR3 DNA sequence: TGTGCCAGCAGGAGGACAGGCGAGCAGTACTTC. Protein product: CASRRTGEQYF. V usage is TRBV2 and J usage is TRBJ2-7, with 7 bases identical to TRBD1. This CDR3 contains 11 residues. Looked up from germline, CDR1 is SNHLY and CDR2 is FYNNEI. V trimming: 6 bases; J trimming: 6 bases; junction bases outside the gene matches: 2.

The rearrangement joins TRBV19 to TRBJ1-4; D possibly corresponds to TRBD1 (5 bases). The germline gives CDR1 LNHDA, CDR2 SQIVND (reference sequence). V was pared by 4 bases and J by 0 bases, with 24 bases between. The CDR3 runs to 20 residues. The CDR3 DNA follows: TGTGCCAGTAGTAACCATCGCTTGACAGCCCGACCCTCAACTAATGAAAAACTGTTTTTT. The encoded protein is CASSNHRLTARPSTNEKLFF.

The chain combines TRBV6-1 with TRBJ1-2; tentatively, D is TRBD1 (6 bases). This CDR3 is built from 16 residues. Trimming pared 2 bases from V and 6 bases from J, leaving 19 bases between. Germline V lookup: CDR1 MNHNS, CDR2 SASEGT. The CDR3 coding sequence is TGTGCCAGCAGTGAAAACGCGGTCAGGGGCTGGGATGGCTACACCTTC. This sequence encodes CASSENAVRGWDGYTF.

This chain connects TRBV2 to TRBJ2-7; tentative D call: TRBD2 (5 bases). Germline CDR1 is SNHLY and CDR2 is FYNNEI. This CDR3 region has 12 residues. Trimming took 5 bases from V and 1 from J, leaving 6 bases between them. The CDR3 region is CASSSGSYEQYF. DNA for the CDR3: TGTGCCAGCAGTAGCGGTTCCTACGAGCAGTACTTC.

The chain links TRBV5-4 to TRBJ1-4; D possibly corresponds to TRBD1 (6 bases). The CDR3 sequence is 15 residues long. Germline V gene sequence: CDR1 SGHNT, CDR2 YYREEE (reference sequence). Trimming stripped 3 bases from V and 0 bases from J, with 9 bases between. CDR3 loop: CASSSTGATNEKLFF. DNA for the CDR3: TGTGCCAGCAGCTCGACAGGTGCAACTAATGAAAAACTGTTTTTT.

The rearrangement uses TRBV9 and TRBJ1-3; D is undetermined. The CDR3 totals 16 residues. Germline V gene sequence: CDR1 SGDLS, CDR2 YYNGEE. Trimming removed 0 bases from V and 1 base from J, with 11 bases in between. The CDR3 region has the DNA TGTGCCAGCAGCGTAGGGTCGGGAGCATCTGGAAACACCATATATTTT. Its protein product is CASSVGSGASGNTIYF.

V and J are TRBV10-3 and TRBJ2-7, with 8 bases lining up with TRBD1. The germline V gene has CDR1 ENHRY and CDR2 SYGVKD. The CDR3 spans 14 residues. The V segment lost 3 bases and the J segment 6 bases; nucleotides outside the gene matches: 7. CDR3 bases: TGTGCCATCAGTGAAGGGCAGGGGGCGGGCGAGCAGTACTTC. It codes for CAISEGQGAGEQYF.

V usage is TRBV7-9 and J usage is TRBJ1-2; no clear D. Trimming removed 1 base at V and 4 bases at J, with 4 bases between. Germline loops: CDR1 SEHNR, CDR2 FQNEAQ (reference sequence). The CDR3 totals 12 residues. DNA for the CDR3: TGTGCCAGCAGCTTAGGACTCTATGGCTACACCTTC. Its translation is CASSLGLYGYTF.

The rearrangement joins TRBV12-5 to TRBJ2-4; tentative D call: TRBD1 (6 bases). CDR1 is LGHNT, CDR2 FRNRAP, per germline. The germline V and J ends were trimmed by 7 bases and 0 bases, with 16 bases remaining between them. The CDR3 has 16 residues. The chain's CDR3 is CASAPDRTLAKNIQYF. The DNA of the CDR3 is TGTGCTAGTGCCCCCGACAGGACTCTAGCCAAAAACATTCAGTACTTC.

The V call is TRBV28, the J call TRBJ1-2, with 10 bases matching TRBD1. V shed 9 bases, J shed 3 bases, and the junction held 1 base outside the gene matches. CDR1 is MDHEN and CDR2 is SYDVKM in the germline V gene. This CDR3 has 12 residues. CDR3 sequence: CASGQGDYGYTF. As DNA, the CDR3 is TGTGCCAGTGGACAGGGGGACTATGGCTACACCTTC.

The chain combines TRBV5-5 with TRBJ2-7, with a possible D match to TRBD2 (5 bases). The CDR3 totals 12 residues. Trimming removed 0 bases from V and 6 bases from J, with 7 bases in between. Per germline, CDR1 SGHKS and CDR2 YYEKEE (reference sequence). The CDR3 protein is CASSLVEVEQYF. CDR3 bases: TGTGCCAGCAGCTTGGTGGAGGTCGAGCAGTACTTC.

This clone is a singleton in its sample. The rearrangement joins TRBV28 to TRBJ2-2, with TRBD2 as a possible D gene (5 bases). The germline V gene encodes CDR1 MDHEN and CDR2 SYDVKM. Trimming cost V 6 bases and J 5 bases, with 19 bases left between them. This CDR3 contains 16 residues. In nucleotides, the CDR3 is TGTGCCAGCAGCTCATCGGGGATAGGCGAGACCGGGGAGCTGTTTTTT. It codes for CASSSSGIGETGELFF.

This clone was observed once. As DNA, the CDR3 is TGCGCCAGCAGCCTGAGAAGCGCTAACTATGGCTACACCTTC. Protein: CASSLRSANYGYTF. V usage is TRBV4-3 and J usage is TRBJ1-2; D remains unclear. This CDR3 contains 14 residues. The V end lost 4 bases, the J end lost 0 bases, and 9 bases lay between the germline ends. In germline, CDR1 is LGHNA, CDR2 YSLEER.

This chain connects TRBV5-5 to TRBJ2-1; 9 nucleotides line up with TRBD2. Germline V gene sequence: CDR1 SGHKS, CDR2 YYEKEE (reference sequence). The length of the CDR3 is 18 residues. Trimming cost V 5 bases and J 4 bases; bases outside gene matches: 16. For the CDR3, the DNA is TGTGCCAGCAGGCCGCGGGTGTTAGCGGGAGCGGGGTACAATGAGCAGTTCTTC. Its translation is CASRPRVLAGAGYNEQFF.

This clone was recorded once. The V gene is TRBV27, the J gene TRBJ1-1; D might be TRBD1 (6 bases). Germline assignment: CDR1 MNHEY and CDR2 SMNVEV (reference sequence). CDR3 length: 14 amino acids. Trimming took off 4 bases at V and 1 base at J, with 10 bases between the two ends. In nucleotides, the CDR3 is TGTGCCAGCAGTTCCGGGACAAAGAACACTGAAGCTTTCTTT. Translating it yields CASSSGTKNTEAFF.

The chain is built from TRBV19 and TRBJ1-2; maybe TRBD1 (5 bases). V lost 6 bases and J 4 bases, leaving 18 bases between the germline ends. Germline V CDR1 and CDR2: LNHDA, SQIVND (reference sequence). This CDR3 is 15 amino acids long. This CDR3 reads CASRETGSSFYGYTF. CDR3 DNA sequence: TGTGCCAGTAGGGAAACAGGTTCTTCCTTCTATGGCTACACCTTC.

The rearrangement links TRBV18 to TRBJ1-1; 7 nucleotides agree with TRBD1. The V segment lost 4 bases and the J segment 0 bases; nucleotides outside the gene matches: 2. This CDR3 has 14 residues. The V gene's germline CDR1 is KGHSH and CDR2 LQKENI. CDR3 residues: CASSLDRLNTEAFF. The CDR3 DNA sequence: TGTGCCAGCTCACTGGACAGGCTGAACACTGAAGCTTTCTTT.

The CDR3 nucleotides are TGTGCCAGCAGCTTAGTCCGAGGGCGGTTGAGGAACACTGAAGCTTTCTTT. Translated: CASSLVRGRLRNTEAFF. The chain recombines TRBV7-9 with TRBJ1-1; D gene uncertain. This CDR3 region has 17 residues. Trimming stripped 1 base from V and 1 base from J, with 16 bases between. CDR1 and CDR2 from the germline V gene are SEHNR and FQNEAQ (reference sequence).

The genes are TRBV15 and TRBJ2-1; 16 nucleotides match TRBD2. CDR1 LNHNV and CDR2 YYDKDF come from the germline V gene (reference sequence). There are 16 residues in the CDR3. Trimming took 8 bases from V and 9 from J; bases not matched to a gene: 10. The CDR3 spells CATVPGTSGRGSEQFF. The CDR3 DNA follows: TGTGCCACCGTACCCGGGACTAGCGGGAGGGGGAGTGAGCAGTTCTTC.

The chain employs TRBV7-9 and TRBJ1-1; a possible D gene is TRBD1 (6 bases). Germline CDR1 SEHNR, CDR2 FQNEAQ (reference sequence). The CDR3 has 15 residues. Trimming left V 2 bases short and J 6 bases short, with 16 bases between. CDR3 amino acids: CASSLSGQTRAEAFF. DNA of the CDR3: TGTGCCAGCAGCTTAAGCGGACAGACCAGGGCTGAAGCTTTCTTT. The full variable domain, completed using reference TRBV7-9 and TRBJ1-1, is DTGVSQNPRHKITKRGQNVTFRCDPISEHNRLYWYRQTLGQGPEFLTYFQNEAQLEKSRLLSDRFSAERPKGSFSTLEIQRTEQGDSAMYLCASSLSGQTRAEAFFGQGTRLTVV.

Regarding this clone: A junction end diverges from the germline sequence, so it may reflect a read error. The chain couples TRBV6-5 to TRBJ2-7; possibly TRBD1 for D (6 bases). This CDR3 is built from 14 residues. CDR1 MNHEY and CDR2 SVGAGI come from the germline V gene. CDR3 sequence (DNA): TGTGCCAACAGTTACGCAGGGGCCGTGGGGGAGCAGTACTTC. Translation: CANSYAGAVGEQYF.

The rearrangement links TRBV6-5 to TRBJ2-5; TRBD2 aligns across 8 bases. The germline CDR1 and CDR2 sequences are MNHEY and SVGAGI. Trimming at V came to 0 bases and at J to 6 bases, leaving 6 bases not matched to a gene. This CDR3 contains 15 residues. The CDR3 protein is CASSYSGSGAQTQYF. Here the CDR3 DNA reads TGTGCCAGCAGTTACTCAGGTAGCGGGGCGCAGACCCAGTACTTC.

The chain combines TRBV28 with TRBJ2-5, with D tentatively TRBD2 (5 bases). This CDR3 has 15 residues. Germline CDR1 MDHEN, CDR2 SYDVKM. V lost 5 bases and J 5 bases, leaving 18 bases between the germline ends. CDR3 sequence: CASSQRHLGGETQYF. In DNA form, the CDR3 reads TGTGCCAGCAGTCAAAGACACCTCGGCGGGGAGACCCAGTACTTC. Based on the CDR3 plus reference TRBV28 and TRBJ2-5, the full variable domain is DVKVTQSSRYLVKRTGEKVFLECVQDMDHENMFWYRQDPGLGLRLIYFSYDVKMKEKGDIPEGYSVSREKKERFSLILESASTNQTSMYLCASSQRHLGGETQYFGPGTRLLVL.

The chain uses TRBV7-9 and TRBJ1-1, with D possibly TRBD1 on 5 matching bases. Germline values: CDR1 SEHNR, CDR2 FQNEAQ (reference sequence). V dropped 1 base and J dropped 0 bases, with 15 bases sitting between them. The CDR3 has 17 amino acids. CDR3 residues: CASSLEGRAPMNTEAFF. CDR3 DNA sequence: TGTGCCAGCAGCTTAGAGGGCAGGGCTCCCATGAACACTGAAGCTTTCTTT.

The chain combines TRBV15 with TRBJ2-6, with 12 bases fitting TRBD1. The germline CDR1 and CDR2 sequences are LNHNV and YYDKDF (reference sequence). This CDR3 region has 21 residues. V shed 1 base and J 2 bases; nucleotides not matched to a gene: 12. The CDR3: CATSRVPIRDRGLTGANVLTF. The CDR3 DNA is TGTGCCACCAGCAGAGTACCAATACGGGACAGGGGGCTTACTGGGGCCAACGTCCTGACTTTC.

The chain is built from TRBV4-1 and TRBJ2-2; tentatively, D is TRBD2 (6 bases). Trimming stripped 2 bases from V and 0 bases from J, with 10 bases between. CDR1 is MGHRA, CDR2 YSYEKL, per germline. The CDR3 has 16 amino acids. The DNA of the CDR3 is TGCGCCAGCAGCCAAAGGACTACATCGAACACCGGGGAGCTGTTTTTT. This codes for CASSQRTTSNTGELFF.

The chain links TRBV6-6 to TRBJ1-3; 10 nucleotides match TRBD1. Trimming cost V 0 bases and J 4 bases; bases outside gene matches: 0. Germline CDR1 is MNHNY and CDR2 is SVGAGI (reference sequence). This CDR3 region has 15 residues. The CDR3 DNA is TGTGCCAGCAGTTACTCGGACAGGGGGGGAAACACCATATATTTT. Its translation is CASSYSDRGGNTIYF.